A selection of T cell receptor beta chains follows, all from one sample in a study of cytomegalovirus exposure and HLA in healthy donors. Method: immunoSEQ multiplex PCR; TCRdb's copy keeps in-frame clones and lacks some. The sample carries over 200,000 clones, 82% recorded once. The material sequenced was PBMCs. The receptors were sampled from a man aged 35-49 years in good health and CMV-seropositive. CDR3s include the opening cysteine and the closing phenylalanine or tryptophan. The D gene is left open where the match is weak. Part of the rows lack a size; the others show once, few, many or a class for expanded clones.

NA | TRBJ2-6 | once | TRBV7-6 | TGTGCCAGCAGGGAGACAGCAAGAGGGGCCAACGTCCTGACTTTC | CASRETARGANVLTF
NA | TRBJ2-7 | NA | TRBV5-1 | TGCGCCAGCAGCTACGACAATCCCTCCTACGAGCAGTACTTC | CASSYDNPSYEQYF
TRBD2 | TRBJ2-7 | NA | TRBV27 | TGTGCCAGCAGTTTATTGACTAGCGGGGACCAGGGCGAGCAGTACTTC | CASSLLTSGDQGEQYF
TRBD2 | TRBJ2-3 | NA | TRBV11-2 | TGTGCCAGCAGCTTAGGGGGGGGTACGCAGTATTTT | CASSLGGGTQYF
TRBD2 | TRBJ2-3 | NA | TRBV11-1 | TGTGCCAGCAGCCAGGGACTAGCGACAGACACAGATACGCAGTATTTT | CASSQGLATDTDTQYF
NA | TRBJ2-7 | NA | TRBV9 | TGTGCCAGCAGCCCAGGTGGGAGCTCCTACGAGCAGTACTTC | CASSPGGSSYEQYF
NA | TRBJ2-1 | NA | TRBV29-1 | TGCAGCGTTGAAAACGGCTACAATGAGCAGTTCTTC | CSVENGYNEQFF
TRBD2 | TRBJ2-1 | NA | TRBV6-1 | TGTGCCAGCAGTGGACGACTAGCGGGAGGGTACAATGAGCAGTTCTTC | CASSGRLAGGYNEQFF
TRBD2 | TRBJ2-5 | NA | TRBV11-3 | TGTGCCAGCAGCGACGGATCTAGCGGGACACAAGAGACCCAGTACTTC | CASSDGSSGTQETQYF
NA | TRBJ2-1 | NA | TRBV5-6 | TGTGCCAGCAGCTTGGGCCGGAGTAGCAATGAGCAGTTCTTC | CASSLGRSSNEQFF
TRBD2 | TRBJ2-2 | NA | TRBV5-1 | TGCGCCAGCAGCCTTCGGACTAGCGGGATAGGGGGGGAGCTGTTTTTT | CASSLRTSGIGGELFF
NA | TRBJ1-4 | few | TRBV28 | TGTGCCAGCAGTGGGCTTGGGGCGGGGTATGAAAAACTGTTTTTT | CASSGLGAGYEKLFF
NA | TRBJ1-5 | NA | TRBV2 | TGTGCCAGCAGTGAAGGGAAAGCCCGGAGGCCCCAGCATTTT | CASSEGKARRPQHF